The sequence of this T cell receptor (beta chain) was determined in a study of T cell responses to AZD1222 COVID-19 vaccine. About the study: Pooled in the analysis were second doses at about 4 or about 12 weeks.

TCRdb's table, derived via immunoSEQ multiplex PCR, lists solely in-frame clones and lacks some. The sample lists 150,000 or so clones; about 88% were seen once. The V end lost 2 bases, the J end lost 9 bases, and 10 bases lay between the germline ends. The CDR3 length is 12 residues. Germline V gene lookup returns CDR1 SEHNR and CDR2 FQNEAQ (reference sequence). The sequence came from an adult in good health. The source material was peripheral blood, sampled on day 0 of AZD1222 vaccination. V and J are TRBV7-9 and TRBJ1-1; tentatively, D is TRBD1 (5 bases). The chain's CDR3 is CASSLSRGQAFF. CDR3 sequence (DNA): TGTGCCAGCAGCTTATCGCGGGGACAAGCTTTCTTT.